This entry lists 12 T cell receptor beta chains sequenced from one sample in a study of TIL therapy for anti-PD-1-resistant metastatic lung cancer. Time point reported: pre-treatment sample, taken before nivolumab and TIL therapy. The immunoSEQ assay was v3. Here immunoSEQ multiplex PCR was the method, and the copy in TCRdb shows in-frame clones only, minus some. This repertoire shows 50,000 or so clones, approximately 79% found once; its top ten account for about 5%. The sample here was blood, taken at baseline. The receptors come from a woman aged 25-80 years with non-small cell lung cancer.

CDR3 sequence reads: CASSQSYEASVGAFF. As DNA, the CDR3 is TGTGCCAGCAGCCAAAGTTACGAGGCCTCCGTTGGGGCTTTCTTT. The V call is TRBV4-2, the J call TRBJ1-1; D call uncertain. CDR1 and CDR2 from the germline V gene are LGHNA and YNFKEQ. The CDR3 loop spans 15 amino acids. V was pared by 2 bases and J by 11 bases, with 21 bases between.

The V call is TRBV30, the J call TRBJ2-5; D possibly uses TRBD1 or TRBD2 (6 bases each). From germline, CDR1 is GTSNPN and CDR2 SVGIG (reference sequence). The CDR3 is 14 residues long. Trimming took off 0 bases at V and 5 bases at J, with 13 bases between the two ends. The CDR3 loop reads CAWSVNGGGETQYF. Here the CDR3 DNA reads TGTGCCTGGAGTGTTAACGGGGGCGGCGAGACCCAGTACTTC.

The chain has TRBV29-1 and TRBJ2-1; D gene uncertain. V was trimmed by 4 bases and J by 6 bases, leaving 7 bases between them. CDR1 SQVTM and CDR2 ANQGSEA come from the germline V gene. CDR3 length: 11 amino acids. The CDR3 sequence: CSVGRFNEQFF. In DNA form, the CDR3 reads TGCAGCGTTGGCCGCTTCAATGAGCAGTTCTTC.

V usage is TRBV5-5 and J usage is TRBJ2-7; maybe TRBD1 (5 bases). The CDR3 extends over 15 amino acids. In germline, CDR1 is SGHKS, CDR2 YYEKEE (reference sequence). V shed 4 bases and J shed 6 bases, with 20 bases lying between them. The CDR3 is CASSPFPTDEIEQYF. The CDR3 DNA sequence: TGTGCCAGCAGCCCGTTTCCGACAGACGAAATCGAGCAGTACTTC.

This clone was detected once. V and J are TRBV5-3 and TRBJ2-1; 10 bases match TRBD2. TRBV5-3 is placed among ORFs of uncertain function. After removal of 4 bases from V and 7 bases from J, the junction contained 14 bases not matched to a gene. This CDR3 is built from 17 residues. CDR3 nucleotides: TGTGCCAGAAGCAGAACGTTAGAGCGGGAGGGCTTGAATGAGCAGTTCTTC. Protein sequence: CARSRTLEREGLNEQFF.

The chain carries TRBV4-1 and TRBJ2-1; maybe TRBD2 (5 bases). Germline values: CDR1 MGHRA, CDR2 YSYEKL. This CDR3 contains 16 residues. Trimming took off 2 bases at V and 5 bases at J, with 16 bases between the two ends. In DNA form, the CDR3 reads TGCGCCAGCAGCCAATTGAGGCTAGCAACTAACAATGAGCAGTTCTTC. Protein product: CASSQLRLATNNEQFF.

The rearrangement uses TRBV25-1 and TRBJ2-7; the match to TRBD2 covers 7 bases. The germline V gene has CDR1 MGHDK and CDR2 SYGVNS. The length of the CDR3 is 15 residues. Trimming removed 2 bases from V and 4 bases from J; junction bases left unmatched: 8. DNA for the CDR3: TGTGCCAGCAGTGAAGAGGGAGGGATTCAATACGAGCAGTACTTC. Translation gives CASSEEGGIQYEQYF.

The chain recombines TRBV29-1 with TRBJ1-1; 7 nucleotides line up with TRBD1. Trimming took 6 bases from V and 0 from J; bases not matched to a gene: 13. The CDR3 sequence is 16 residues long. The germline V gene has CDR1 SQVTM and CDR2 ANQGSEA. CDR3 sequence (DNA): TGCAGCGTGTTCCCCAGACAGGGCGGTATGAACACTGAAGCTTTCTTT. This gives the protein CSVFPRQGGMNTEAFF.

The chain couples TRBV7-8 to TRBJ2-7; 8 nucleotides agree with TRBD1. The CDR3 runs 13 residues. CDR1 SGHVS and CDR2 FQNEAQ come from the germline V gene. Trimming took 5 bases from V and 3 from J; bases not matched to a gene: 3. This CDR3 reads CASSPGGGYEQYF. The DNA for the CDR3 is TGTGCCAGCAGCCCAGGGGGCGGCTACGAGCAGTACTTC.

This clone showed up just a few times. V and J are TRBV11-2 and TRBJ2-5; D may match TRBD1 or TRBD2 (5 bases each). CDR1 and CDR2 (germline): SGHAT, FQNNGV. The CDR3 sequence is 13 residues long. Trimming took off 4 bases at V and 3 bases at J, with 9 bases between the two ends. The CDR3 sequence: CASSSGPEETQYF. CDR3 nucleotides: TGTGCCAGCAGCTCGGGACCTGAAGAGACCCAGTACTTC.

This chain joins TRBV11-2 and TRBJ2-5; D uncertain. Germline loops: CDR1 SGHAT, CDR2 FQNNGV. With 5 bases removed from V and 2 bases from J, the gap between germline ends came to 6 bases. This CDR3 spans 12 amino acids. The CDR3 bases are TGTGCCAGCAGCCTACTACAAGAGACCCAGTACTTC. This codes for CASSLLQETQYF.

The rearrangement uses TRBV27 and TRBJ1-1; 9 bases map to TRBD1. The V segment lost 5 bases and the J segment 0 bases; nucleotides outside the gene matches: 13. CDR3 length equals 18 residues. Germline loops: CDR1 MNHEY, CDR2 SMNVEV (reference sequence). This CDR3 reads CASSRNRGQGRLNTEAFF. CDR3 in DNA: TGTGCCAGCAGTCGAAACAGAGGACAGGGGCGCTTGAACACTGAAGCTTTCTTT.